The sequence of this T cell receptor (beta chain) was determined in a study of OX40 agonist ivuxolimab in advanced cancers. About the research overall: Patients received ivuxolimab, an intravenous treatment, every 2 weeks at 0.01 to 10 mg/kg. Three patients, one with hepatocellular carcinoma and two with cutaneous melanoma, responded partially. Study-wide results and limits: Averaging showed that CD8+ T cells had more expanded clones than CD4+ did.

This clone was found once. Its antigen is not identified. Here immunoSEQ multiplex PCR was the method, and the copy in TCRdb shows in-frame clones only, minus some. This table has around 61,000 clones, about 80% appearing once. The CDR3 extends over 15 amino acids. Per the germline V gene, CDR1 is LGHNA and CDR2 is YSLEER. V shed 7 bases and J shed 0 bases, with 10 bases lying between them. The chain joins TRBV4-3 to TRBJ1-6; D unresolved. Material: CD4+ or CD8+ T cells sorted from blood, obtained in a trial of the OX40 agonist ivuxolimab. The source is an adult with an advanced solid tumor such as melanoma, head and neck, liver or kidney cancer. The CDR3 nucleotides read TGCGCCAGCAAAGCCGTCGACTCCTATAATTCACCCCTCCACTTT. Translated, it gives CASKAVDSYNSPLHF.